The present T cell receptor beta chain was sequenced within a study of blood T cell repertoires in COVID-19. The wider study: COVID-19 samples collected from the United States, Italy and Spain covered acute and convalescent phases.

Seattle researchers signed up patients amid active infection and tracked them longitudinally. Germline assignment: CDR1 LNHDA and CDR2 SQIVND (reference sequence). V gave up 2 bases and J gave up 7 bases; unmatched junction bases: 15. The CDR3 is 18 amino acids. Study processing details: Estimation of nucleated cell counts was performed using reference gene primer amplification. Sequenced by immunoSEQ multiplex PCR; TCRdb stores in-frame clones only, minus some. V, J and clone size are taken as reported in that table, and D and trimming were inferred from the DNA itself. The data hold 250,000 to 350,000 clones, with about 90% observed a single time.

This receptor was taken from a woman in her fifties or sixties with COVID-19, enrolled during active disease. This chain uses TRBV19 with TRBJ1-2; 11 bases are a match to TRBD1. Sequences were obtained from peripheral blood. The CDR3 loop reads CASSIFGTGGQLATGYTF. CDR3 in DNA: TGTGCCAGTAGTATATTCGGGACAGGGGGGCAGCTGGCAACTGGCTACACCTTC.